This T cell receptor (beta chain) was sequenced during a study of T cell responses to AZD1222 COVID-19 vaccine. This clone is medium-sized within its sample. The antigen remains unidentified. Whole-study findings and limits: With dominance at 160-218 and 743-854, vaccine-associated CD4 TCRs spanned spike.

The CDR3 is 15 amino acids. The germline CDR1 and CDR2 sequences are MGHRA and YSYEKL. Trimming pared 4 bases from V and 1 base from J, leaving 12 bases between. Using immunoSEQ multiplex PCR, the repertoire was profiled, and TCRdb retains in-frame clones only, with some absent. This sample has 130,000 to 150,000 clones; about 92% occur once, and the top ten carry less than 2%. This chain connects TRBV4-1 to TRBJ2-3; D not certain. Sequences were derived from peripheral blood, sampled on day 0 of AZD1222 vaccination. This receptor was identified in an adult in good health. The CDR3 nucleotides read TGCGCCAGCAGCCTCGAGAACCCCGGCACAGATACGCAGTATTTT. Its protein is CASSLENPGTDTQYF.